This is a list of T cell receptor beta chains from one sample in a study of beta chain features in type 1 diabetes. Only in-frame clones appear in the TCRdb table, and some are missing; sequencing was by immunoSEQ multiplex PCR. The table has 150,000 or so clones, roughly 10% seen once. Sample: central memory CD4+ T cells from blood. These receptors originate from a middle-aged woman in good health. Both conserved end residues are part of each CDR3. Fields, in order: J gene, clone size, D gene, V gene, CDR3 length, CDR3 DNA, CDR3 protein. A D gene is named only where the DNA matches it firmly. Clone size, where shown, is once, few, many, or a class for clones that have expanded.

J gene: TRBJ2-3; clone size: .; D gene: TRBD2; V gene: TRBV7-7; CDR3 length: 15; CDR3 DNA: TGTGCCAGCAGCTTAGCGGGGGGGAGCACAGATACGCAGTATTTT; CDR3 protein: CASSLAGGSTDTQYF
J gene: TRBJ2-3; clone size: few; D gene: TRBD1; V gene: TRBV11-2; CDR3 length: 14; CDR3 DNA: TGTGCCAGCAGTCAGGGACAGGGGGCGGATACGCAGTATTTT; CDR3 protein: CASSQGQGADTQYF
J gene: TRBJ1-2; clone size: few; D gene: TRBD1; V gene: TRBV4-2; CDR3 length: 15; CDR3 DNA: TGTGCCAGCAGCCAAGGCGGGACAGGGGGCGGTGGCTACACCTTC; CDR3 protein: CASSQGGTGGGGYTF
J gene: TRBJ1-2; clone size: few; D gene: TRBD1; V gene: TRBV6-4; CDR3 length: 14; CDR3 DNA: TGTGCCAGCAGTTCTTTACCCGGGACAGGGGGCTACACCTTC; CDR3 protein: CASSSLPGTGGYTF
J gene: TRBJ1-2; clone size: .; D gene: .; V gene: TRBV7-9; CDR3 length: 18; CDR3 DNA: TGTGCCAGCACCTACGGGGGGATCCAGGGGATGGCAGCAGATGGCTACACCTTC; CDR3 protein: CASTYGGIQGMAADGYTF
J gene: TRBJ2-1; clone size: many; D gene: TRBD1; V gene: TRBV7-9; CDR3 length: 14; CDR3 DNA: TGTGCCAGCAGCACGGGACAGGTTATGAATGAGCAGTTCTTC; CDR3 protein: CASSTGQVMNEQFF
J gene: TRBJ1-2; clone size: few; D gene: .; V gene: TRBV7-9; CDR3 length: 13; CDR3 DNA: TGTGCCAGCAGCGAACAGGGAAATCGTGGCTACACCTTC; CDR3 protein: CASSEQGNRGYTF
J gene: TRBJ2-7; clone size: .; D gene: .; V gene: TRBV12-5; CDR3 length: 13; CDR3 DNA: TGTGCTAGTGGTCCCAGTGCCCCCTACGAGCAGTACTTC; CDR3 protein: CASGPSAPYEQYF
J gene: TRBJ2-5; clone size: .; D gene: .; V gene: TRBV6-1; CDR3 length: 14; CDR3 DNA: TGTGCCAGCAGTGAAGCGGGGGGGCAGAAGACCCAGTACTTC; CDR3 protein: CASSEAGGQKTQYF
J gene: TRBJ2-3; clone size: .; D gene: .; V gene: TRBV19; CDR3 length: 14; CDR3 DNA: TGTGCCAGTAGTATTGGGATAGCGTGGGATACGCAGTATTTT; CDR3 protein: CASSIGIAWDTQYF
J gene: TRBJ2-5; clone size: few; D gene: TRBD2; V gene: TRBV2; CDR3 length: 15; CDR3 DNA: TGTGCCAGCAGGATCCAGCGGGGGGGCCCGGAGACCCAGTACTTC; CDR3 protein: CASRIQRGGPETQYF
J gene: TRBJ2-5; clone size: once; D gene: .; V gene: TRBV7-7; CDR3 length: 14; CDR3 DNA: TGTGCCAGCAGCCTAGACATGGTATCGGAGACCCAGTACTTC; CDR3 protein: CASSLDMVSETQYF
J gene: TRBJ2-3; clone size: few; D gene: TRBD2; V gene: TRBV11-2; CDR3 length: 17; CDR3 DNA: TGTGCCAGCAGCTTCCTTTCAGCGGGGGGCCGCACAGATACGCAGTATTTT; CDR3 protein: CASSFLSAGGRTDTQYF
J gene: TRBJ1-6; clone size: .; D gene: .; V gene: TRBV11-2; CDR3 length: 11; CDR3 DNA: TGTGCCAGCAGTCAAAATTCACCCCTCCACTTT; CDR3 protein: CASSQNSPLHF
J gene: TRBJ2-5; clone size: few; D gene: TRBD2; V gene: TRBV5-1; CDR3 length: 15; CDR3 DNA: TGCGCCAGCAGCCCGTGGATAGCGGGGACTGAGACCCAGTACTTC; CDR3 protein: CASSPWIAGTETQYF
J gene: TRBJ2-5; clone size: few; D gene: TRBD2; V gene: TRBV11-2; CDR3 length: 17; CDR3 DNA: TGTGCCAGCAGCTTAGGGGCCCTAGCGGGGATCGGGGAGACCCAGTACTTC; CDR3 protein: CASSLGALAGIGETQYF
J gene: TRBJ1-2; clone size: few; D gene: .; V gene: TRBV5-1; CDR3 length: 15; CDR3 DNA: TGCGCCAGCAGAAGGGGACCCGGGGAGGGCTATGGCTACACCTTC; CDR3 protein: CASRRGPGEGYGYTF
J gene: TRBJ2-5; clone size: few; D gene: TRBD2; V gene: TRBV10-3; CDR3 length: 14; CDR3 DNA: TGTGCCATCAGTGGCCCCAGCGGGGGAGAGACCCAGTACTTC; CDR3 protein: CAISGPSGGETQYF
J gene: TRBJ2-7; clone size: few; D gene: .; V gene: TRBV15; CDR3 length: 16; CDR3 DNA: TGTGCCACCAGCAGCAAGGCTAGGGGTCTCGTGTACGAGCAGTACTTC; CDR3 protein: CATSSKARGLVYEQYF
J gene: TRBJ1-1; clone size: many; D gene: TRBD1; V gene: TRBV18; CDR3 length: 16; CDR3 DNA: TGTGCCAGCTCACCAAAACAGCTCTTCGGGACAGCTGAAGCTTTCTTT; CDR3 protein: CASSPKQLFGTAEAFF
J gene: TRBJ2-1; clone size: .; D gene: TRBD2; V gene: TRBV5-1; CDR3 length: 15; CDR3 DNA: TGCGCCAGCAGCCAGGGCGGACTAGCGACCAATGAGCAGTTCTTC; CDR3 protein: CASSQGGLATNEQFF
J gene: TRBJ1-1; clone size: few; D gene: .; V gene: TRBV25-1; CDR3 length: 13; CDR3 DNA: TGTGCCAGCAAGCTGACAGCACTCACTGAAGCTTTCTTT; CDR3 protein: CASKLTALTEAFF
J gene: TRBJ2-2; clone size: .; D gene: .; V gene: TRBV6-5; CDR3 length: 13; CDR3 DNA: TGTGCCAGCAGAGAACAGGTGACCGGGGAGCTGTTTTTT; CDR3 protein: CASREQVTGELFF
J gene: TRBJ2-7; clone size: few; D gene: TRBD1; V gene: TRBV11-2; CDR3 length: 17; CDR3 DNA: TGTGCCAGCAGCTTAGATTCGCAGGACAGGGGTGAAGACGAGCAGTACTTC; CDR3 protein: CASSLDSQDRGEDEQYF
J gene: TRBJ2-7; clone size: few; D gene: .; V gene: TRBV29-1; CDR3 length: 11; CDR3 DNA: TGCAGCGGCATAACAGGGAACGAGCAGTACTTC; CDR3 protein: CSGITGNEQYF
J gene: TRBJ2-7; clone size: .; D gene: .; V gene: TRBV19; CDR3 length: 13; CDR3 DNA: TGTGCCAGTAGTTCCACCGCGGGGTACGAGCAGTACTTC; CDR3 protein: CASSSTAGYEQYF
J gene: TRBJ2-2; clone size: few; D gene: .; V gene: TRBV7-7; CDR3 length: 16; CDR3 DNA: TGTGCCAGCAGCCCACTTACAGGGATCAGGACCGGGGAGCTGTTTTTT; CDR3 protein: CASSPLTGIRTGELFF
J gene: TRBJ2-1; clone size: .; D gene: TRBD2; V gene: TRBV2; CDR3 length: 14; CDR3 DNA: TGTGCCAGCAGTGTGGGACTAGCGGGGGGCGAGCAGTTCTTC; CDR3 protein: CASSVGLAGGEQFF
J gene: TRBJ2-5; clone size: few; D gene: TRBD2; V gene: TRBV19; CDR3 length: 14; CDR3 DNA: TGTGCCAGTAGTATGGGGGGGGTCCAAGAGACCCAGTACTTC; CDR3 protein: CASSMGGVQETQYF
J gene: TRBJ2-7; clone size: many; D gene: .; V gene: TRBV7-2; CDR3 length: 12; CDR3 DNA: TGTGCCAGCAGCCCCGTCCCCTACGAGCAGTACTTC; CDR3 protein: CASSPVPYEQYF